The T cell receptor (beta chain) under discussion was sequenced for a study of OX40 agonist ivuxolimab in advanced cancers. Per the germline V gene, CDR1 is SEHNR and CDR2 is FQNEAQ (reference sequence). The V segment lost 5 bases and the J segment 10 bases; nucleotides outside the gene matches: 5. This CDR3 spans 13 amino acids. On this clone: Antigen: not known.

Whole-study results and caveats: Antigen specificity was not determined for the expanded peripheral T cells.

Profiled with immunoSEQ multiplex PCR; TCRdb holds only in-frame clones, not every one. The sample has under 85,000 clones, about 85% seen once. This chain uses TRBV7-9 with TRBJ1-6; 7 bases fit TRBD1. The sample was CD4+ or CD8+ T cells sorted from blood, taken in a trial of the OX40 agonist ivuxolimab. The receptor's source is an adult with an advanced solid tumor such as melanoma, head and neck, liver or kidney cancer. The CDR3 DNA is TGTGCCAGCAGCCGGGACAGTGTATCACCCCTCCACTTT. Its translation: CASSRDSVSPLHF.